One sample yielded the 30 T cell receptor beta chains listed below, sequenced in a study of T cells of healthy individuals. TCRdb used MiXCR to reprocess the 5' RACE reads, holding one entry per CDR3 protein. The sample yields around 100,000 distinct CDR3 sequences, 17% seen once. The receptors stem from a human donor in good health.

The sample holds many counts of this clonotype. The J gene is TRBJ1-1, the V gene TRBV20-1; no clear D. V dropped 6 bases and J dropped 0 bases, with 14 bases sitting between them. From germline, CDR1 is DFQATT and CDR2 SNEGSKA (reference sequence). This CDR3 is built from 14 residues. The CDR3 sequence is CSARARSMNTEAFF. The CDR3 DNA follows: TGCAGTGCCCGGGCAAGGAGCATGAACACTGAAGCTTTCTTT.

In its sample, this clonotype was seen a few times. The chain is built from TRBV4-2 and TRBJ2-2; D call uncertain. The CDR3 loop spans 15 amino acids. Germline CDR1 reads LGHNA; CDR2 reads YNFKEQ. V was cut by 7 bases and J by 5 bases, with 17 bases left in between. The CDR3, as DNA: TGTGCCAGCACCGACACTACGTTCGTTACCGGGGAGCTGTTTTTT. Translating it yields CASTDTTFVTGELFF.

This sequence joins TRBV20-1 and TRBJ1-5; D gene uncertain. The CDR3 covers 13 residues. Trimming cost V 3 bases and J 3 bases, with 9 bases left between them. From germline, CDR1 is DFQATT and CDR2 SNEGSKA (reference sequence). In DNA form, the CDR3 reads TGCAGTGCTAGGGCTGGTAACAATCAGCCCCAGCATTTT. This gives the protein CSARAGNNQPQHF.

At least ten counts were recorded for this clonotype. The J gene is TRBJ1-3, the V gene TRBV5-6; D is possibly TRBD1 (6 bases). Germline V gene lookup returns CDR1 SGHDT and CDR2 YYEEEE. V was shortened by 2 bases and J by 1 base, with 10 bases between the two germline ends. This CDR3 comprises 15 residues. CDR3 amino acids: CASSFGDISGNTIYF. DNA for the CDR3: TGTGCCAGCAGCTTTGGGGACATATCTGGAAACACCATATATTTT.

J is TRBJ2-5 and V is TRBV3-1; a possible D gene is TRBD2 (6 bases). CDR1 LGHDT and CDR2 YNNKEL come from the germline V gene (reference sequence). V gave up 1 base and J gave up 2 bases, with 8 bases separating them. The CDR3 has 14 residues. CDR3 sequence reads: CASSQAGEQETQYF. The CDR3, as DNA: TGTGCCAGCAGCCAAGCGGGGGAGCAAGAGACCCAGTACTTC.

CDR3 bases: TGTGCCAGCAACCGACGGGCAGGGCCTCAGCCCCAGCATTTT. Residues: CASNRRAGPQPQHF. This sequence joins TRBV5-6 and TRBJ1-5; D might be TRBD1 (5 bases). This CDR3 has 14 amino acids. Trimming pared 6 bases from V and 6 bases from J, leaving 16 bases between. In germline, CDR1 is SGHDT, CDR2 YYEEEE.

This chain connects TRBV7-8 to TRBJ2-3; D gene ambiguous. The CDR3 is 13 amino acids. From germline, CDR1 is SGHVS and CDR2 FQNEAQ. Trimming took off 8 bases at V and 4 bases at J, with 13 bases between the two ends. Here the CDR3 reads CASRSHGADTQYF. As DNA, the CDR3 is TGTGCCAGCCGGAGCCACGGCGCAGATACGCAGTATTTT.

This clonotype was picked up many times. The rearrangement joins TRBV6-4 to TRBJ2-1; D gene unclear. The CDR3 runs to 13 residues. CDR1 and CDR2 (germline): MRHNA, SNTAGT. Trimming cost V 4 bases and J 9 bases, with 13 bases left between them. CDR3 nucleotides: TGTGCCAGCAGTGCCGGCACCGTAGGTGAGCAGTTCTTC. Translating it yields CASSAGTVGEQFF.

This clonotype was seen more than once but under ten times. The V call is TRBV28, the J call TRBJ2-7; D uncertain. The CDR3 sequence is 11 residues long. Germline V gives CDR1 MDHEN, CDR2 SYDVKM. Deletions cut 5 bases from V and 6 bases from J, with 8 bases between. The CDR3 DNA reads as TGTGCCAGCAGTAACAGAGCCGAGCAGTACTTC. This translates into CASSNRAEQYF.

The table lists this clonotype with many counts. The CDR3 coding sequence is TGCGCCAGCAGCTTGTCGAGCCCTCGGAATGAGCAGTTCTTC. It encodes CASSLSSPRNEQFF. The chain is built from TRBV5-1 and TRBJ2-1; no clear D. CDR3 length equals 14 residues. CDR1 is SGHRS, CDR2 YFSETQ, per germline. V was shortened by 1 base and J by 7 bases, with 12 bases between the two germline ends.

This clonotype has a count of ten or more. The DNA for the CDR3 is TGCGCCAGCAGCCAAGTTTCAGGGCCTAACTATGGCTACACCTTC. It encodes CASSQVSGPNYGYTF. The rearrangement joins TRBV4-1 to TRBJ1-2; tentative D call: TRBD1 (5 bases). The CDR3 length is 15 residues. Germline CDR1 MGHRA, CDR2 YSYEKL. V lost 1 base, J lost 0 bases, and 9 bases lay in between.

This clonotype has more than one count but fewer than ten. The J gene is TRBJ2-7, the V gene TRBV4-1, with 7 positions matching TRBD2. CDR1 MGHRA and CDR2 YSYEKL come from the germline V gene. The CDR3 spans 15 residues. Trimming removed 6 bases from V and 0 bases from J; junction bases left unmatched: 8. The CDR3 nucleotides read TGCGCCAGCAGGGCTGGGGAGGGTGACTCCTACGAGCAGTACTTC. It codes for CASRAGEGDSYEQYF.

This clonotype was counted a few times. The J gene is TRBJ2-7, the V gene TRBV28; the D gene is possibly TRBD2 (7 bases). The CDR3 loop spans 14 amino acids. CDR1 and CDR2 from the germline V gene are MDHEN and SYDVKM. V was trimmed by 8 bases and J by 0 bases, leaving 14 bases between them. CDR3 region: CASDGGGSSYEQYF. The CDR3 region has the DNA TGTGCCAGCGACGGCGGGGGCTCCTCCTACGAGCAGTACTTC.

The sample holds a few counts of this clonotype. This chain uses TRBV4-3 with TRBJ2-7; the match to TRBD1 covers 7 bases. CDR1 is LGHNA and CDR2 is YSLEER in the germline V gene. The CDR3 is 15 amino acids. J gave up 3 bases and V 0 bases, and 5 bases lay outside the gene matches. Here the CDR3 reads CASSQEGTENYEQYF. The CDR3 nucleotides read TGCGCCAGCAGCCAAGAAGGGACAGAAAACTACGAGCAGTACTTC.

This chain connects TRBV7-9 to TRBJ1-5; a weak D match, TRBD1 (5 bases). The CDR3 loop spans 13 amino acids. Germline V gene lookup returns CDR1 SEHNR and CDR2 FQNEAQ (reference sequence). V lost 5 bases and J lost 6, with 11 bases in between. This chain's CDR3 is CASSRAGGQPQHF. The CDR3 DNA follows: TGTGCCAGCAGCCGCGCGGGGGGTCAGCCCCAGCATTTT.

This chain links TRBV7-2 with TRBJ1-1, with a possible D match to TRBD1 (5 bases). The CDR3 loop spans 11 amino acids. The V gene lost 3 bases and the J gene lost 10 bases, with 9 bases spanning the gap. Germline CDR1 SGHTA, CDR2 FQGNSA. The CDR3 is CASSFRGVAFF. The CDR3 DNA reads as TGTGCCAGCAGCTTTCGGGGGGTAGCTTTCTTT.

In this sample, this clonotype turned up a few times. In DNA, the CDR3 is TGTGCCAGCACCCTCAGCGGAGAGTTGGAGCTGTTTTTT. As protein: CASTLSGELELFF. The rearrangement links TRBV7-2 to TRBJ2-2; tentatively, D is TRBD2 (5 bases). This CDR3 has 13 amino acids. Germline V gives CDR1 SGHTA, CDR2 FQGNSA. Trimming cost V 7 bases and J 10 bases, with 16 bases left between them.

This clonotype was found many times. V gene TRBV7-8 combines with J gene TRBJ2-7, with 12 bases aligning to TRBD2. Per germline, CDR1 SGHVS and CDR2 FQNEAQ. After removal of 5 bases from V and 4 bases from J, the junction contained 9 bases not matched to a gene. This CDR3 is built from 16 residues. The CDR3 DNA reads TGTGCCAGCAGCCCAGGTCTTACTAGCGGGAGGTACGAGCAGTACTTC. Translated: CASSPGLTSGRYEQYF. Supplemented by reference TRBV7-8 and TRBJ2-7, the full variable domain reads GAGVSQSPRYKVAKRGQDVALRCDPISGHVSLFWYQQALGQGPEFLTYFQNEAQLDKSGLPSDRFFAERPEGSVSTLKIQRTQQEDSAVYLCASSPGLTSGRYEQYFGPGTRLTVT.

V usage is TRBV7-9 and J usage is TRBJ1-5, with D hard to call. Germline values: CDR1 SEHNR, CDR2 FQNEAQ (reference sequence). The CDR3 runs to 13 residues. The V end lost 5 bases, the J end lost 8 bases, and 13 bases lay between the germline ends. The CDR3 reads CASSPGPWKPQHF. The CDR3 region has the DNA TGTGCCAGCAGCCCCGGTCCCTGGAAGCCCCAGCATTTT.

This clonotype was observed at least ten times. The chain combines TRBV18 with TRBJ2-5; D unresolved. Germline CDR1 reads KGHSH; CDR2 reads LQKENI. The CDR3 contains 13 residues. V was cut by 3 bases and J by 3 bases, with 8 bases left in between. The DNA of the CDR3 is TGTGCCAGCTCACCGGGGATAAAAGAGACCCAGTACTTC. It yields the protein CASSPGIKETQYF.

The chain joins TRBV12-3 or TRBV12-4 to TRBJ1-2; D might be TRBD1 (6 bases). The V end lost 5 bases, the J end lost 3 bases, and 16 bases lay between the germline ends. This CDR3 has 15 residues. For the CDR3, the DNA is TGTGCCAGCAGTCCCCTATCAGGGGTTTACTATGGCTACACCTTC. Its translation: CASSPLSGVYYGYTF.

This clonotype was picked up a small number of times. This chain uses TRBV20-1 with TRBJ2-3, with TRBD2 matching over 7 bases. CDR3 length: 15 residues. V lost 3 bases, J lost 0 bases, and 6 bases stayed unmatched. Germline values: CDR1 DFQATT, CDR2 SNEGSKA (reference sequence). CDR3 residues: CSASLPGGSTDTQYF. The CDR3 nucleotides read TGCAGTGCTAGTCTTCCGGGGGGTAGCACAGATACGCAGTATTTT.

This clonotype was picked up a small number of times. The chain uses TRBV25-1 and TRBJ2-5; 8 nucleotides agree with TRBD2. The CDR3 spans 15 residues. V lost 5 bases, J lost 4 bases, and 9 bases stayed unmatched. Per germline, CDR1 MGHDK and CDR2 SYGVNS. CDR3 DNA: TGTGCCAGCAGTCGGGGGGGCGGAGGAGGAGAGACCCAGTACTTC. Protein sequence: CASSRGGGGGETQYF.

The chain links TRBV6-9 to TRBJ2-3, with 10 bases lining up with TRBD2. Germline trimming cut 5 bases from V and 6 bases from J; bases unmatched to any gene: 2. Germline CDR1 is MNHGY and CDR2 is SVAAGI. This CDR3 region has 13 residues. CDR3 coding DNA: TGTGCCAGCAGTCAGGGACTAGCGGATACGCAGTATTTT. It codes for CASSQGLADTQYF.

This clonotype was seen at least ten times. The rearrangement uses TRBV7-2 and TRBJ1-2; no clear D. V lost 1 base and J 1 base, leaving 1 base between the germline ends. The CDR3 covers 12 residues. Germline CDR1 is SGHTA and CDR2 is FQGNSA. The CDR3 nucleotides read TGTGCCAGCAGCTTAGTTAACTATGGCTACACCTTC. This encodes CASSLVNYGYTF.

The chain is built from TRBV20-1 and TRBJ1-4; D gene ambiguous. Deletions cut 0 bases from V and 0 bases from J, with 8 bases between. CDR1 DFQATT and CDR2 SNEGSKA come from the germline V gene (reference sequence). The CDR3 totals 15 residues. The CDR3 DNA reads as TGCAGTGCTAGAGATCTTAGGGCAACTAATGAAAAACTGTTTTTT. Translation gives CSARDLRATNEKLFF.

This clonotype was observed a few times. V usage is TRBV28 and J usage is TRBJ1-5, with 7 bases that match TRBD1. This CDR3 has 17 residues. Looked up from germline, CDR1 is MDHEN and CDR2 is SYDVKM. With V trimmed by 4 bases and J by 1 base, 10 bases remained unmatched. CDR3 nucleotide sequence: TGTGCCAGCAGTTCCAGGGGGGATTTAGGGAGCAATCAGCCCCAGCATTTT. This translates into CASSSRGDLGSNQPQHF.

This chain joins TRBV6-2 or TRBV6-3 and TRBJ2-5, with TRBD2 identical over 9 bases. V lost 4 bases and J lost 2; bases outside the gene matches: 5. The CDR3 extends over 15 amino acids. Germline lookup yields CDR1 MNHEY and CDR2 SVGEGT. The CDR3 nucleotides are TGTGCCAGCAGTTCGGCGGGAGGGCAACAAGAGACCCAGTACTTC. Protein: CASSSAGGQQETQYF.

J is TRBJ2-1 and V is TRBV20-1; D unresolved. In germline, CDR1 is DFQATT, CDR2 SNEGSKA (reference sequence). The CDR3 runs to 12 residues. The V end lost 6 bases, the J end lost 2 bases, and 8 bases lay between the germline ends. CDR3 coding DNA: TGCAGTGCCCCCCGCGCCTACAATGAGCAGTTCTTC. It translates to CSAPRAYNEQFF.

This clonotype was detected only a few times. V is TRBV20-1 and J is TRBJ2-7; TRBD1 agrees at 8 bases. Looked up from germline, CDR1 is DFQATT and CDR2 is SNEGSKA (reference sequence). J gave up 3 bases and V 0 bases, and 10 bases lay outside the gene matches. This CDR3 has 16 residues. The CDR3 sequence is CSARDNRQGSYYEQYF. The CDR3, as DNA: TGCAGTGCTAGAGATAATAGACAGGGGTCTTACTACGAGCAGTACTTC.